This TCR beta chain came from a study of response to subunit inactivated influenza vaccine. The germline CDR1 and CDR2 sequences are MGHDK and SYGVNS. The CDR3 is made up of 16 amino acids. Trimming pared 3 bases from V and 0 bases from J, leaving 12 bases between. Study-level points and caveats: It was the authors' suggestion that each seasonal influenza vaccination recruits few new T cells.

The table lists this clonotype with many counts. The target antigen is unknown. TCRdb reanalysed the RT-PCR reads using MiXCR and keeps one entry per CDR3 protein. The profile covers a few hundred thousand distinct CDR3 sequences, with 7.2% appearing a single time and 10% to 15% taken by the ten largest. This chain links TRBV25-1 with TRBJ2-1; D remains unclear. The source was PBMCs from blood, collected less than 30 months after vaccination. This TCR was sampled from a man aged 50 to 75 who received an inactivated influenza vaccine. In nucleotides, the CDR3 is TGTGCCAGCAGTGAGACACTGAGGAGCTCCTACAATGAGCAGTTCTTC. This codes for CASSETLRSSYNEQFF.